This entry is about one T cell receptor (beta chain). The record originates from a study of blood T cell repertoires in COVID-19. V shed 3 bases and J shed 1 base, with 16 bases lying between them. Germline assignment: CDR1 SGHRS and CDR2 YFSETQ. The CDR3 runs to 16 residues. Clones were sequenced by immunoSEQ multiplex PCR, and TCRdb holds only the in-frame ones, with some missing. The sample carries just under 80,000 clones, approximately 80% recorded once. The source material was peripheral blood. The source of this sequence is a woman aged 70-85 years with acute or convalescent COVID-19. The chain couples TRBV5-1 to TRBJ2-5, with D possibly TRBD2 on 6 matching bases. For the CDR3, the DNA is TGCGCCAGCAGCTCTATACCGGGACTTACCCAAGAGACCCAGTACTTC. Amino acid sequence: CASSSIPGLTQETQYF.